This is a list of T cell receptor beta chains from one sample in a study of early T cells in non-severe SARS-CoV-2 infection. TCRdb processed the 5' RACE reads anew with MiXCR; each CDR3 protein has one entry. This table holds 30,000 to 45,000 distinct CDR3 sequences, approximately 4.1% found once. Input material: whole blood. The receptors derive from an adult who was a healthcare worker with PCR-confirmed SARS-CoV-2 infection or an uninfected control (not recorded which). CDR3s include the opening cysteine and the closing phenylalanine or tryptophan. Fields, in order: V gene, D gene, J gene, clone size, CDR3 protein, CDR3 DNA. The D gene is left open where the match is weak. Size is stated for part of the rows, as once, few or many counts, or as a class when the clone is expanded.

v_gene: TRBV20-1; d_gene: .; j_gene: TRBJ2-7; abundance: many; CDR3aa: CSARDPPRSPYEQYF; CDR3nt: TGCAGTGCTAGAGATCCCCCCCGTTCCCCCTACGAGCAGTACTTC
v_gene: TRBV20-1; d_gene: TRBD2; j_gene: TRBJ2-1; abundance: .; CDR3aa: CSARGAGDIRNEQFF; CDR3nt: TGCAGTGCTAGAGGAGCGGGAGATATTAGAAATGAGCAGTTCTTC
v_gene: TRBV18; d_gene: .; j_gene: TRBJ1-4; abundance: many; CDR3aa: CASSPFTSATNEKLFF; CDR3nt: TGTGCCAGCTCACCATTCACGTCCGCAACTAATGAAAAACTGTTTTTT
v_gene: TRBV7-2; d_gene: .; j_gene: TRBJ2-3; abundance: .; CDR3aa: CASSLELTGADTQYF; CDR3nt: TGTGCCAGCAGCTTAGAGTTGACGGGGGCAGATACGCAGTATTTT
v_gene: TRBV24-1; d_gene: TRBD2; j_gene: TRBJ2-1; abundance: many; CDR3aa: CATSDPGLAGGSSYNEQFF; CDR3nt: TGTGCCACCAGTGACCCAGGACTAGCGGGAGGTTCCTCCTACAATGAGCAGTTCTTC
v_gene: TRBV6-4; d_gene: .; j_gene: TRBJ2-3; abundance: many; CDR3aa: CASSASSSTDTQYF; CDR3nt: TGTGCCAGCAGTGCTAGTTCTAGCACAGATACGCAGTATTTT
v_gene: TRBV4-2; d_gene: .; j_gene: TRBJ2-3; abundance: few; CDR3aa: CASSPPGNTDTQYF; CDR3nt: TGTGCCAGCAGCCCCCCGGGTAACACAGATACGCAGTATTTT
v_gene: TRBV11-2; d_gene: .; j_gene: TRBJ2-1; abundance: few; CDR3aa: CASSLAATYNEQFF; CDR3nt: TGTGCCAGCAGCTTAGCGGCAACCTACAATGAGCAGTTCTTC
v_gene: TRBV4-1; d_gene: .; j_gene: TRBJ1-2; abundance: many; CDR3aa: CASSQVMGEANYGYTF; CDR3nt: TGCGCCAGCAGCCAAGTTATGGGGGAAGCTAACTATGGCTACACCTTC
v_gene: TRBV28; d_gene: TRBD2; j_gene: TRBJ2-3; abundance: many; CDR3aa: CASSLLTSGRTDTQYF; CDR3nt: TGTGCCAGCAGTTTATTAACTAGCGGGCGCACAGATACGCAGTATTTT
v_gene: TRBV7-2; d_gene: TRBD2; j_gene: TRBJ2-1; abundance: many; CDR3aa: CASSKQGLAGAGREQFF; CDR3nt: TGTGCCAGCAGCAAACAAGGACTAGCGGGAGCGGGTCGTGAGCAGTTCTTC
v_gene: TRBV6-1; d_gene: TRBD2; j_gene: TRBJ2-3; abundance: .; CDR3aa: CASRALAGVFTDTQYF; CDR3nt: TGTGCCAGCAGAGCACTAGCGGGAGTGTTTACAGATACGCAGTATTTT
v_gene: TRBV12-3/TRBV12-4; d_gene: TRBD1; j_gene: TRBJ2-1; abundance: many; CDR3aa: CASSQTGGSYNEQFF; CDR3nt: TGTGCCAGCAGTCAGACAGGGGGCTCCTACAATGAGCAGTTCTTC
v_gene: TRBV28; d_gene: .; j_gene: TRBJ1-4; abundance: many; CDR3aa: CASRLSRATNEKLFF; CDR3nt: TGTGCCAGCAGACTATCCAGGGCAACTAATGAAAAACTGTTTTTT
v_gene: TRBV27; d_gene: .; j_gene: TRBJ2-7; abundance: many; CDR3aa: CASSQTGTYEQYF; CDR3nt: TGTGCCAGCAGTCAGACAGGCACCTACGAGCAGTACTTC
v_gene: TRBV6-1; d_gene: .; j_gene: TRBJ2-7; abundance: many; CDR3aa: CASTRGAAGVSYEQYF; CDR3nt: TGTGCCAGCACCAGGGGGGCAGCGGGAGTCTCCTACGAGCAGTACTTC
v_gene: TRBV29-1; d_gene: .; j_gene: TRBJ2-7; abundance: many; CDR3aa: CSVGPDSYEQYF; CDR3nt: TGCAGCGTTGGCCCCGACTCCTACGAGCAGTACTTC
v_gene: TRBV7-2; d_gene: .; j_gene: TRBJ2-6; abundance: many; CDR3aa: CASSVQSSGANVLTF; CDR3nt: TGTGCCAGCAGCGTACAGAGCTCTGGGGCCAACGTCCTGACTTTC
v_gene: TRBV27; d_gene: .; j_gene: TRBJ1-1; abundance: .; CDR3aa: CASSPMGGVEFF; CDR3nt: TGTGCCAGCAGTCCCATGGGAGGGGTAGAATTCTTT
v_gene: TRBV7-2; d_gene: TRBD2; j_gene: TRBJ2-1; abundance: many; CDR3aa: CASSLGGTKVNEQFF; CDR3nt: TGTGCCAGCAGCTTAGGTGGGACTAAAGTCAATGAGCAGTTCTTC
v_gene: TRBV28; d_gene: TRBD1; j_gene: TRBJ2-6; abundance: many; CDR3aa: CASSTSWTGGSKGANVLTF; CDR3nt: TGTGCCAGCAGCACCTCCTGGACAGGGGGTAGTAAAGGGGCCAACGTCCTGACTTTC
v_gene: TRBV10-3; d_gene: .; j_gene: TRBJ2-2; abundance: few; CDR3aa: CAISELRGGGTGELFF; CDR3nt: TGTGCCATCAGTGAGTTGCGGGGTGGCGGGACCGGGGAGCTGTTTTTT
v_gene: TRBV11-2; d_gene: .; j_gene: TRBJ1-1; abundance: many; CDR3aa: CASSLDLTAEAFF; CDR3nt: TGTGCCAGCAGCTTAGATTTAACAGCGGAAGCTTTCTTT
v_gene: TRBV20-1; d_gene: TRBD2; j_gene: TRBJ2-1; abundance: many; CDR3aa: CSARDPSRGTSGYNEQFF; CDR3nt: TGCAGTGCTAGAGACCCTTCGCGGGGGACTAGCGGATACAATGAGCAGTTCTTC
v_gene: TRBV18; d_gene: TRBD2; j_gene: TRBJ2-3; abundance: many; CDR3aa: CASSPSRTSGIRDTQYF; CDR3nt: TGTGCCAGCTCACCTTCCAGGACTAGCGGGATAAGAGATACGCAGTATTTT
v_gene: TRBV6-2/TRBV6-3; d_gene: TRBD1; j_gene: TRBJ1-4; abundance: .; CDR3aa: CASRWTGDQATNEKLFF; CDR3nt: TGTGCCAGCAGATGGACAGGGGACCAAGCAACTAATGAAAAACTGTTTTTT
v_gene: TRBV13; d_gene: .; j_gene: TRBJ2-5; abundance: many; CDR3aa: CASSPRQAKTQYF; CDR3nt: TGTGCCAGCAGCCCCAGACAGGCAAAGACCCAGTACTTC
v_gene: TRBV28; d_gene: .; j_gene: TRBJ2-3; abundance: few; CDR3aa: CASSLSSGGVTDTQYF; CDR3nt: TGTGCCAGCAGTTTATCCTCCGGAGGGGTGACAGATACGCAGTATTTT
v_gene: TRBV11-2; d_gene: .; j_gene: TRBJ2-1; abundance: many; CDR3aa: CASSLESNNEQFF; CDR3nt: TGTGCCAGCAGCTTAGAATCCAACAATGAGCAGTTCTTC
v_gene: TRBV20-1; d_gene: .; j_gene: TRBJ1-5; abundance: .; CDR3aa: CSALYGRFNQPQHF; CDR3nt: TGCAGTGCTTTATATGGCAGATTCAATCAGCCCCAGCATTTT
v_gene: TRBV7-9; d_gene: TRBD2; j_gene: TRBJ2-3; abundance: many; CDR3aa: CASYRAGDSDTQYF; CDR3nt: TGTGCCAGCTACCGAGCGGGAGATTCGGATACGCAGTATTTT
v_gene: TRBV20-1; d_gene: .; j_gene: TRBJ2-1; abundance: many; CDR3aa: CSAEEVAKPYNEQFF; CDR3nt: TGCAGTGCCGAGGAGGTGGCTAAACCCTACAATGAGCAGTTCTTC
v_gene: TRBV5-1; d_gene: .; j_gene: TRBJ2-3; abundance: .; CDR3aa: CASSSYFTDTQYF; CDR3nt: TGCGCCAGCAGCTCCTACTTCACAGATACGCAGTATTTT
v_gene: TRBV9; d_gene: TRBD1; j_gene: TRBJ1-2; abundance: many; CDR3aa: CASSATGTGGYYGYTF; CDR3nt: TGTGCCAGCAGCGCCACCGGGACAGGGGGATACTATGGCTACACCTTC
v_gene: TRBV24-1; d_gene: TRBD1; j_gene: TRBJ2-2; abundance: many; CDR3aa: CATSRTGGFHGELFF; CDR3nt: TGTGCCACCAGCAGGACAGGGGGCTTTCACGGGGAGCTGTTTTTT
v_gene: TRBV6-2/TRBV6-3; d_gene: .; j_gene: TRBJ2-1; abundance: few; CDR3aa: CARTGRLAYNEQFF; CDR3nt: TGTGCCAGGACAGGGAGGTTAGCCTACAATGAGCAGTTCTTC
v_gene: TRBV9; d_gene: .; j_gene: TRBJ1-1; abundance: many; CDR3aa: CASSVVTENTEAFF; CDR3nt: TGTGCCAGCAGCGTAGTGACAGAGAACACTGAAGCTTTCTTT
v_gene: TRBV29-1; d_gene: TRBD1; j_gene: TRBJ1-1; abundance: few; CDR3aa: CSVTGMMNTEAFF; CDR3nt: TGCAGCGTGACAGGGATGATGAACACTGAAGCTTTCTTT
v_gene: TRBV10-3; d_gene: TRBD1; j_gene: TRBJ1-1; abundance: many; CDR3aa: CAITDTTGLNTEAFF; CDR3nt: TGTGCCATCACCGACACGACAGGGCTGAACACTGAAGCTTTCTTT
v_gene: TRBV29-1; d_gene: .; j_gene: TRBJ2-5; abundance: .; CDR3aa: CSVAEKTQYF; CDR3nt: TGCAGCGTGGCAGAGAAGACCCAGTACTTC
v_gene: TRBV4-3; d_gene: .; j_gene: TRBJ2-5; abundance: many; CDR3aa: CASSQDSDEQETQYF; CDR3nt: TGCGCCAGCAGCCAAGATTCGGATGAGCAAGAGACCCAGTACTTC
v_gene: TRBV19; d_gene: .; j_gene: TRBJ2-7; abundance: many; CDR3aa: CASSMGRPYEQYF; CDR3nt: TGTGCCAGTAGTATGGGCAGACCCTACGAGCAGTACTTC
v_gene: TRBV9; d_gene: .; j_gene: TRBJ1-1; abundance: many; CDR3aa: CASSVVTGPDTEAFF; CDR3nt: TGTGCCAGCAGCGTAGTTACAGGACCTGACACTGAAGCTTTCTTT
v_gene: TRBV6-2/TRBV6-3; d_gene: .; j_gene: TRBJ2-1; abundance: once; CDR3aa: CAGEGPHNEQFF; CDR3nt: TGTGCCGGCGAGGGACCTCACAATGAGCAGTTCTTC
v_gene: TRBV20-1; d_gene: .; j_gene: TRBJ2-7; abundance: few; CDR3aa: CSAGRDGTSSYEQYF; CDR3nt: TGCAGTGCTGGAAGGGATGGAACTAGCTCCTACGAGCAGTACTTC
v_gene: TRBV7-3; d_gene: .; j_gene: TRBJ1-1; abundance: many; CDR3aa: CASSLQTGLTEAFF; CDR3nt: TGTGCCAGCAGCCTCCAGACGGGGTTAACTGAAGCTTTCTTT
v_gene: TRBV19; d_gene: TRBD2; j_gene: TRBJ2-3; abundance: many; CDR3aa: CASSSPGTSGVTDTQYF; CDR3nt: TGTGCCAGTAGTTCGCCCGGGACTAGCGGAGTCACAGATACGCAGTATTTT
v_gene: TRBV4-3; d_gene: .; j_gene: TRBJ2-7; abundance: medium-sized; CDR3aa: CASSQGQANYEQYF; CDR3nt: TGCGCCAGCAGCCAAGGACAGGCCAATTACGAGCAGTACTTC
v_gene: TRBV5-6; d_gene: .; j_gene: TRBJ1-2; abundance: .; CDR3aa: CASSLQGGDGYTF; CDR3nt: TGTGCCAGCAGCTTACAGGGCGGGGATGGCTACACCTTC
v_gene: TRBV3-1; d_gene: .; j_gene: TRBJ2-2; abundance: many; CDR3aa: CASSPGTKNTGELFF; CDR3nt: TGTGCCAGCAGTCCCGGGACAAAGAACACCGGGGAGCTGTTTTTT
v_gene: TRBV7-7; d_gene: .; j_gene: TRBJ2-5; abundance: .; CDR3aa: CASSSAPGSETQYF; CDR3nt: TGTGCTAGCAGCTCCGCCCCCGGTTCAGAGACCCAGTACTTC
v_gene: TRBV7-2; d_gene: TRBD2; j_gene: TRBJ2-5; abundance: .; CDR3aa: CASSRRLAAETQYF; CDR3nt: TGTGCCAGCAGTCGAAGACTAGCGGCGGAGACCCAGTACTTC
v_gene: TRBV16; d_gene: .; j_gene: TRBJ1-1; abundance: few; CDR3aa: CASSRGGTEAFF; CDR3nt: TGTGCCAGCAGCCGTGGGGGGACTGAAGCTTTCTTT
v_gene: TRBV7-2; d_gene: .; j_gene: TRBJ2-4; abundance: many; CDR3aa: CASSFNLNIQYF; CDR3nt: TGTGCCAGCAGCTTTAATTTAAACATTCAGTACTTC
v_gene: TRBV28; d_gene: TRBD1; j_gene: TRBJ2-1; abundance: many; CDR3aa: CASRGWTGGADSYNEQFF; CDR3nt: TGTGCCAGCAGGGGATGGACAGGGGGTGCGGACTCCTACAATGAGCAGTTCTTC
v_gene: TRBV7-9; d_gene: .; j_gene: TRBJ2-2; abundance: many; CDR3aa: CASSADMVGTGELFF; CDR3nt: TGTGCCAGCAGCGCAGACATGGTGGGCACCGGGGAGCTGTTTTTT
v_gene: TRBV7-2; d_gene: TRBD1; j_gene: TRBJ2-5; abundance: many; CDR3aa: CASSQGRGGTLQETQYF; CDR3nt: TGTGCCAGCAGCCAAGGACGAGGGGGCACCCTCCAAGAGACCCAGTACTTC
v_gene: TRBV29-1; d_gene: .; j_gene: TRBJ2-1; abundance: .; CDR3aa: CSGGQRNEQFF; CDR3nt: TGCAGCGGAGGACAGAGGAATGAGCAGTTCTTC
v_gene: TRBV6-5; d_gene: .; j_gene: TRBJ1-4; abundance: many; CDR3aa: CASSSTVNEKLFF; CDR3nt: TGTGCCAGCAGTTCCACCGTCAATGAAAAACTGTTTTTT
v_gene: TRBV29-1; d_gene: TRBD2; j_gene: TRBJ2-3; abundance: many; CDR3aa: CSVRPRLADTHDTQYF; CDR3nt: TGCAGCGTCCGCCCTCGACTAGCGGACACCCACGATACGCAGTATTTT